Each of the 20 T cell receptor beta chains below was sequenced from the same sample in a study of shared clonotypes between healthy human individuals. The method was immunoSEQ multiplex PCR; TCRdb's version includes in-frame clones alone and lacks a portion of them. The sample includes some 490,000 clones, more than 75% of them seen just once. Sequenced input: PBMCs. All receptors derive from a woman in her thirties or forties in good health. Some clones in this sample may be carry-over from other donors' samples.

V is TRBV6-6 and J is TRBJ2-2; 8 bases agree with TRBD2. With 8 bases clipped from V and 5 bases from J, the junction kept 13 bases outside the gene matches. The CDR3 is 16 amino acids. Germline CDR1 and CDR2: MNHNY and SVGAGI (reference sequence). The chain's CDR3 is CASRNSREGGTGELFF. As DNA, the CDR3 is TGTGCCAGCCGCAATAGCCGGGAGGGCGGTACCGGGGAGCTGTTTTTT.

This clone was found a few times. CDR3 amino acids: CASTKNQGSPPQHF. The CDR3 DNA is TGTGCCAGCACCAAAAATCAGGGGTCCCCTCCCCAGCATTTT. The chain combines TRBV6-6 with TRBJ1-5; the D gene is possibly TRBD1 (6 bases). Trimming took 7 bases from V and 10 from J, leaving 20 bases between them. The CDR3 has 14 amino acids. Germline values: CDR1 MNHNY, CDR2 SVGAGI (reference sequence).

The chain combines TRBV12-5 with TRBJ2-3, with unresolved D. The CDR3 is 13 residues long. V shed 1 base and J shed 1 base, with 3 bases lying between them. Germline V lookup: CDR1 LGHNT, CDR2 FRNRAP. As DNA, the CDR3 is TGTGCTAGTGGTTTGGCGGGCACAGATACGCAGTATTTT. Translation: CASGLAGTDTQYF.

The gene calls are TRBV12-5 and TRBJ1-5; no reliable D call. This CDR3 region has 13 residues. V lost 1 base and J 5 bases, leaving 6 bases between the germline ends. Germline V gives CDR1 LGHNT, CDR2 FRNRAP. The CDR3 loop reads CASGLALDQPQHF. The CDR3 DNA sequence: TGTGCTAGTGGTTTGGCCCTTGATCAGCCCCAGCATTTT.

As DNA, the CDR3 is TGTGCCAGCAGCTTGCGTTATGCCGGGGAGCTGTTTTTT. It specifies CASSLRYAGELFF. This sequence joins TRBV5-4 and TRBJ2-2; D is unclear. With 1 base removed from V and 6 bases from J, the gap between germline ends came to 7 bases. The CDR3 has 13 amino acids. Germline V gene data show CDR1 as SGHNT and CDR2 as YYREEE (reference sequence).

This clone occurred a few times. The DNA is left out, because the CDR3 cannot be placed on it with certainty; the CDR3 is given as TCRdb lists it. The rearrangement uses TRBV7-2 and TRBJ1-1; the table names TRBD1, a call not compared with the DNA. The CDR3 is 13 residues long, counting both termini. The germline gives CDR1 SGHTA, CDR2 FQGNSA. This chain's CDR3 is CASSFGQGVEAFF.

This CDR3 is CASSLGGLTYNEQFF. The CDR3, as DNA: TGTGCCAGCAGCTTAGGGGGATTAACCTACAATGAGCAGTTCTTC. The rearrangement uses TRBV11-3 and TRBJ2-1; no clear D. From germline, CDR1 is SGHNT and CDR2 YENEEA. Between the trimmed V and J ends, which lost 1 base and 2 bases, there was a span of 9 bases. This CDR3 is built from 15 residues.

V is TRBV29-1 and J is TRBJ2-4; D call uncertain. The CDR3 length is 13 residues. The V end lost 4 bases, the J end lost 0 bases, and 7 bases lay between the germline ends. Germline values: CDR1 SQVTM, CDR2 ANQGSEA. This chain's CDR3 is CSVADGAKNIQYF. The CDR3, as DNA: TGCAGCGTTGCGGACGGAGCCAAAAACATTCAGTACTTC.

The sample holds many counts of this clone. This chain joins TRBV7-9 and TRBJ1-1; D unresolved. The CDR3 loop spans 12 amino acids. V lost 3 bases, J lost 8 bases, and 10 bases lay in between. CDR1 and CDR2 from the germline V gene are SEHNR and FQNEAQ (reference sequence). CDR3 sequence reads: CASSFRPGEAFF. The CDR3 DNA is TGTGCCAGCAGCTTTCGTCCGGGCGAAGCTTTCTTT.

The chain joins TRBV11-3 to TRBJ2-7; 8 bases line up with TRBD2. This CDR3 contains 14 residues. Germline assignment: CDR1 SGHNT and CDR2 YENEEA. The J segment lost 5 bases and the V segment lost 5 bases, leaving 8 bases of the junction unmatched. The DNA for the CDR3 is TGTGCCAGCAGCCCGGGAGGGACACGTGACGAGCAGTACTTC. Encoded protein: CASSPGGTRDEQYF. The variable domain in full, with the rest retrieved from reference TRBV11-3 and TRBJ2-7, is EAGVVQSPRYKIIEKKQPVAFWCNPISGHNTLYWYLQNLGQGPELLIRYENEEAVDDSQLPKDRFSAERLKGVDSTLKIQPAELGDSAVYLCASSPGGTRDEQYFGPGTRLTVT.

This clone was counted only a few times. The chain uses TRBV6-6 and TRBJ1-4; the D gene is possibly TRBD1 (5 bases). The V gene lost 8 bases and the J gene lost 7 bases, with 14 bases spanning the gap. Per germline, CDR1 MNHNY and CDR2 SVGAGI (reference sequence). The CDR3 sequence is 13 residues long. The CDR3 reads CASVGENGEKLFF. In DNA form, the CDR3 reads TGTGCCAGCGTAGGGGAGAACGGTGAAAAACTGTTTTTT.

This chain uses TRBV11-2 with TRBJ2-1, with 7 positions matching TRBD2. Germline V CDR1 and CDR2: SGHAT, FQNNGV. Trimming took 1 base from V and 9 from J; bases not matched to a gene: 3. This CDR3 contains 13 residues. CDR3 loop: CASSLGGGGEQFF. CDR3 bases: TGTGCCAGCAGCTTAGGTGGCGGGGGTGAGCAGTTCTTC.

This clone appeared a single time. In nucleotides, the CDR3 is TGTGCCAGCAGTTCCCAGGGGTCCCACTCCTACGAGCAGTACTTC. Its translation is CASSSQGSHSYEQYF. The V gene is TRBV6-5, the J gene TRBJ2-7; possibly TRBD1 for D (6 bases). CDR1 MNHEY and CDR2 SVGAGI come from the germline V gene. The CDR3 is 15 residues long. Trimming left V 4 bases short and J 0 bases short, with 13 bases between.

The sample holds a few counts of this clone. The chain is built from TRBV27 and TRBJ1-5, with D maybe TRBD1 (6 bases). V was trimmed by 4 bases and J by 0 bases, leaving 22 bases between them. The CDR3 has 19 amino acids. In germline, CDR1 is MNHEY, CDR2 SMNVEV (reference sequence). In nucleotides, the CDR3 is TGTGCCAGCAGTTCCCGAAAACAGGGAGGGGGATATAGCAATCAGCCCCAGCATTTT. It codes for CASSSRKQGGGYSNQPQHF.

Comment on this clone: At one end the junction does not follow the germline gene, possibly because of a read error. The CDR3 DNA sequence: TGTGCCAACAGTGAGCGGGAGGGCCGGCAGTACTTC. This translates into CANSEREGRQYF. The V and J genes are TRBV2 and TRBJ2-7; 10 positions agree with TRBD2. There are 12 residues in the CDR3. Germline V CDR1 and CDR2: SNHLY, FYNNEI.

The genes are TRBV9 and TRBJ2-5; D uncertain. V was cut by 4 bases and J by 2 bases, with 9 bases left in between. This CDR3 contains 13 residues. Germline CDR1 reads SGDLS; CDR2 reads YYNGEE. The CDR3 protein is CASSPRHQETQYF. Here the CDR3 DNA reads TGTGCCAGCAGCCCACGACATCAAGAGACCCAGTACTTC.

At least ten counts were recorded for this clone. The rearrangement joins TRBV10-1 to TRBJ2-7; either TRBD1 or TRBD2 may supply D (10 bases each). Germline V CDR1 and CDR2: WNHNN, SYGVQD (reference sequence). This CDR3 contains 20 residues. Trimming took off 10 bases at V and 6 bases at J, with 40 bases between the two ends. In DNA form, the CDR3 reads TGCGCCACCCGACGAAGGACAGGGGGTAGGCTAGCGGGAGTGATTGGCGAGCAGTACTTC. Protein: CATRRRTGGRLAGVIGEQYF.

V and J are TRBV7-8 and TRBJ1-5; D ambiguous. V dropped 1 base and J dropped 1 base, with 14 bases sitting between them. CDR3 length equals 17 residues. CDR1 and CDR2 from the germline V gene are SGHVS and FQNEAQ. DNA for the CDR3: TGTGCCAGCAGCTTAGGGGCAGGTCAGGCGAGCAATCAGCCCCAGCATTTT. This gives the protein CASSLGAGQASNQPQHF.

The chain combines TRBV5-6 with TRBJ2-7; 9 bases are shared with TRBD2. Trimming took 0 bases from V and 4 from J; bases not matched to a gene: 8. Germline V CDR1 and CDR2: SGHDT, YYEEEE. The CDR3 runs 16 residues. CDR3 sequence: CASSLVGSGSRYEQYF. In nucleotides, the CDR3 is TGTGCCAGCAGCTTGGTAGGTAGCGGGAGTAGATACGAGCAGTACTTC.

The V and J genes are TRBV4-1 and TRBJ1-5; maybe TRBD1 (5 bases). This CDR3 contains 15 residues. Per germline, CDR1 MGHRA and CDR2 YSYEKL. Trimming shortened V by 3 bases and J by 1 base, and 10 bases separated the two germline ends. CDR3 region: CASSHPGLSNQPQHF. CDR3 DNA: TGCGCCAGCAGCCACCCGGGACTAAGCAATCAGCCCCAGCATTTT.